Sequencing of this T cell receptor (beta chain) was carried out in a study of cytomegalovirus exposure and HLA in healthy donors. Study-wide results and caveats: For cytomegalovirus status, the classifier reportedly gave diagnoses with high specificity and sensitivity.

Comments on this clone: Its antigen is undetermined.

Germline V gives CDR1 SGDLS, CDR2 YYNGEE. The CDR3 contains 15 residues. V was cut by 4 bases and J by 1 base, with 11 bases left in between. It was with 60 Vbeta and 13 Jbeta primers that the PCR ran. Profiled with immunoSEQ multiplex PCR; TCRdb holds only in-frame clones, not every one. This table has about 160,000 clones, approximately 84% appearing once. The clonotype comes from a man aged 30 to 45 in good health and CMV-seronegative. The sample comprised PBMCs. The V gene is TRBV9, the J gene TRBJ2-2; D unclear. The CDR3 loop is CASSQNQVNTGELFF. CDR3 DNA sequence: TGTGCCAGCAGCCAGAATCAAGTGAACACCGGGGAGCTGTTTTTT.